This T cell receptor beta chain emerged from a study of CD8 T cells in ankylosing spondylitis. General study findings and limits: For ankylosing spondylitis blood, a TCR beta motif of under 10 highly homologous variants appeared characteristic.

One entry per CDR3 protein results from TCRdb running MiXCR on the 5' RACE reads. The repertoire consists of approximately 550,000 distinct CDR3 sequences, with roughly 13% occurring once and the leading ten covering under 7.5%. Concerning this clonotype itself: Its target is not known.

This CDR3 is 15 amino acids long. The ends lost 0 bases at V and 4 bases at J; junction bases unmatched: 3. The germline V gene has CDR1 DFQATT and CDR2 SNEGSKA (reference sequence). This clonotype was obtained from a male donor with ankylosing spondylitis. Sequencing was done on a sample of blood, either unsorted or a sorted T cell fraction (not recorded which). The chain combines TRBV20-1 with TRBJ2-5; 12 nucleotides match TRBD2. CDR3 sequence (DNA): TGCAGTGCTAGAGATCCGACTAGCGGGAGAGAGACCCAGTACTTC. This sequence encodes CSARDPTSGRETQYF.